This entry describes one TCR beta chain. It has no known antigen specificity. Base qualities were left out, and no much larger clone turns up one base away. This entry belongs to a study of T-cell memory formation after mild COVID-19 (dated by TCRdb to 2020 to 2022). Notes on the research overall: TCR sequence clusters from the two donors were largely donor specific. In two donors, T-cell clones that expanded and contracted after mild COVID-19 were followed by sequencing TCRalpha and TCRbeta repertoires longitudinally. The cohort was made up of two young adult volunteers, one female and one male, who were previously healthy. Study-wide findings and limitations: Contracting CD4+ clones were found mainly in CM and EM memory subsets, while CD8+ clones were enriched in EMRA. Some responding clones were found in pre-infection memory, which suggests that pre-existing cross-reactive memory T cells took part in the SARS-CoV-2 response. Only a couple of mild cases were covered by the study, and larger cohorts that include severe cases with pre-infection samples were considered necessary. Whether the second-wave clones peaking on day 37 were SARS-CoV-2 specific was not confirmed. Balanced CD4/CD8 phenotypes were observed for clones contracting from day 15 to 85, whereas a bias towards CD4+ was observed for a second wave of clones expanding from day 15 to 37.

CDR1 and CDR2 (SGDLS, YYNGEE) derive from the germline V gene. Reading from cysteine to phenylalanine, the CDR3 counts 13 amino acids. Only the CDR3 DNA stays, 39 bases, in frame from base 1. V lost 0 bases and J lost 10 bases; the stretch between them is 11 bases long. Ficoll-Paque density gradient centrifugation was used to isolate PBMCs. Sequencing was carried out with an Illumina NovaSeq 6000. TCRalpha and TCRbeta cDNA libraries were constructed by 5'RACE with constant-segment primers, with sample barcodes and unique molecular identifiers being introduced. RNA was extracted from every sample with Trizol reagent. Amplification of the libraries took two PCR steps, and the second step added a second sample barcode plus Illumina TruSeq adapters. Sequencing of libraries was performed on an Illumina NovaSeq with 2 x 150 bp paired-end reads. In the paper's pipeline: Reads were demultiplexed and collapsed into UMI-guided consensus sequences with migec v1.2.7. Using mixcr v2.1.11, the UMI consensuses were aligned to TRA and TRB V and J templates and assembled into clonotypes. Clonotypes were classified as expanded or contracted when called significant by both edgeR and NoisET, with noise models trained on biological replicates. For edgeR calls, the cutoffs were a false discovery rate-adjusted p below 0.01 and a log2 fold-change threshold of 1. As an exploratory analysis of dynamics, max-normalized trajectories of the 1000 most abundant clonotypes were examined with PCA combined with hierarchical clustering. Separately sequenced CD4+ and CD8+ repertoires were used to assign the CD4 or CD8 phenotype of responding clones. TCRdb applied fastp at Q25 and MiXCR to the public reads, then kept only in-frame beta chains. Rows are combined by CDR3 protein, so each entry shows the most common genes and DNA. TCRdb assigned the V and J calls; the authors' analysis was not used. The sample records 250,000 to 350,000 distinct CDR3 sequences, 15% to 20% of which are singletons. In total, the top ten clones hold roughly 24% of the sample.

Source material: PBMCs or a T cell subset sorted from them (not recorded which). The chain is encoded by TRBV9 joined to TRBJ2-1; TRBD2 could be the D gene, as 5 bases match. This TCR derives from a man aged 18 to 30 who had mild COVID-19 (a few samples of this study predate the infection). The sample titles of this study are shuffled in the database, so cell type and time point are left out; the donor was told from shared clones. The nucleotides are TGTGCCAGCAGCGTAGTAGGGAGTCAAGAGCAGTTCTTC. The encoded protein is CASSVVGSQEQFF.